The source of this TCR beta chain is a study of T cells after yellow fever vaccination. This clonotype appeared a few times. The V and J ends lost 8 bases and 5 bases, in that order; junction bases with no gene match: 20. Germline CDR1 and CDR2: DFQATT and SNEGSKA (reference sequence). The CDR3 runs 17 residues. MiXCR, applied by TCRdb to the 5' RACE reads, yields one record per CDR3 protein. Seen here are approximately 260,000 distinct CDR3 sequences, approximately 13% observed once, and the top ten hold roughly 0.5%. This sequence originates from a man under 40 who received the YFV17D yellow fever vaccine. The chain links TRBV20-1 to TRBJ2-5; TRBD2 matches 10 bases. The sequences come from CD4+ T cells sorted from PBMCs, collected 45 days after the yellow fever booster vaccination. As DNA, the CDR3 is TGCAGTCTCACCCCGAGGGCTAGCGGGAGTATTAGGGAGACCCAGTACTTC. The encoded protein is CSLTPRASGSIRETQYF.